This TCR beta chain emerged from a study of shared clonotypes between healthy human individuals. For the study at large: Ranging from 18 to 49 in age, donors were a couple of women and three men.

Only in-frame clones appear in the TCRdb table, and some are missing; sequencing was by immunoSEQ multiplex PCR. Of approximately 320,000 clones in the sample, 74% were seen once. The CDR3 sequence is 16 residues long. CDR1 and CDR2 from the germline V gene are KGHSH and LQKENI. The ends lost 1 base at V and 5 bases at J; junction bases unmatched: 6. The clonotype was recovered from a man aged 25-45 years in good health. V gene TRBV18 combines with J gene TRBJ2-2; 8 nucleotides align to TRBD2. Sequenced sample: memory CD4+ T cells sorted from blood. Subset of the sample: CD45RA-negative fraction. The CDR3 loop is CASSPLAGIRTGELFF. CDR3 nucleotide sequence: TGTGCCAGCTCACCACTAGCGGGGATTCGTACCGGGGAGCTGTTTTTT. The full variable domain, its missing parts supplied by reference TRBV18 and TRBJ2-2, is NAGVMQNPRHLVRRRGQEARLRCSPMKGHSHVYWYRQLPEEGLKFMVYLQKENIIDESGMPKERFSAEFPKEGPSILRIQQVVRGDSAAYFCASSPLAGIRTGELFFGEGSRLTVL.